This section outlines one T cell receptor (beta chain) sequence together with its context. This clonotype was seen many times. The antigen it binds to is not known. No qualities accompany the bases; no much larger clone lies one base away. Trimmed from V: 5 bases; trimmed from J: 0 bases; junction bases lacking a gene match: 7. Including the terminal cysteine and phenylalanine, the CDR3 comprises 17 residues. Left in the record is the CDR3 DNA by itself, 51 bases read in frame from the first base. These data are taken from a study of T-cell memory formation after mild COVID-19 (dated by TCRdb to the early 2020s). For the wider study: TCR sequence clusters from the two donors were largely donor specific. In a couple of donors, T-cell clones that expanded and contracted after mild COVID-19 were followed by sequencing TCRalpha and TCRbeta repertoires longitudinally. The cohort comprised two young, previously healthy adult volunteers, one female and one male. Overall study outcomes, separate from this receptor: SARS-CoV-2 specificity of the second-wave clones peaking on day 37 was not confirmed. The study covered only two mild cases, and larger cohorts including severe cases with pre-infection samples were considered necessary. Clones that contracted from day 15 to 85 showed balanced CD4/CD8 phenotypes, whereas a second wave of clones that expanded from day 15 to 37 leaned towards CD4+. Contracting CD4+ clones appeared mostly in the CM and EM memory subsets, whereas CD8+ clones were enriched in EMRA. The detection of some responding clones in pre-infection memory suggests that pre-existing cross-reactive memory T cells joined the SARS-CoV-2 response.

Sequencing took place on an Illumina NovaSeq 6000. Using 5'RACE with constant-segment primers, TCRalpha and TCRbeta cDNA libraries were constructed, with sample barcodes and unique molecular identifiers added in the process. RNA was extracted from every sample with Trizol reagent. Library amplification was performed in two PCR steps, and a second sample barcode and Illumina TruSeq adapters were introduced in the second step. The libraries were sequenced on an Illumina NovaSeq using 2 x 150 bp paired-end reads. Under the source paper's analysis protocol: The reads were demultiplexed and collapsed into UMI-guided consensus sequences using migec v1.2.7. With mixcr v2.1.11, UMI consensuses were aligned to TRA and TRB V and J templates and assembled into clonotypes. Clonotypes were classified as expanded or contracted when called significant by both edgeR and NoisET, with noise models trained on biological replicates. For edgeR calls, a false discovery rate-adjusted p below 0.01 and a log2 fold-change threshold of 1 were applied. As an exploratory analysis of dynamics, PCA with hierarchical clustering was applied to max-normalized trajectories of the 1000 most abundant clonotypes. Separately sequenced CD4+ and CD8+ repertoires were used to assign the CD4 or CD8 phenotype of responding clones. The public reads were reprocessed in TCRdb via fastp at Q25 and MiXCR, keeping in-frame beta chains. Each CDR3 protein appears once, grouped with its most common genes and DNA. TCRdb, not the original authors, processed these V and J calls. This sample holds roughly 86,000 distinct CDR3 sequences; approximately 13% were observed only once. The ten biggest clones cover about 26% of the sample.

PBMCs were isolated by Ficoll-Paque density gradient centrifugation. The chain joins TRBV12-3 or TRBV12-4 to TRBJ2-1; TRBD2 aligns with 10 central bases. This sequence originates from an adult woman who had mild COVID-19 (a few samples of this study predate the infection). The sample titles of this study are shuffled in the database, so cell type and time point are left out; the donor was told from shared clones. The material sequenced was PBMCs or a T cell subset sorted from them (not recorded which). The nucleotides are TGTGCCAGCAGTACTCTCTTAGCGGGAGGCTCCTACAATGAGCAGTTCTTC. This translates into CASSTLLAGGSYNEQFF.